This entry lists 21 T cell receptor beta chains sequenced from one sample in a study of blood T cell repertoires in COVID-19 (TCRdb year 2020). Library prep was done by the immunoSEQ multiplex PCR assay. The source is immuneACCESS, and TCRdb retained only in-frame sequences with V and J called. Part of the clones is not carried over; for the studies checked, unresolved V genes explain less than half of this, and the remainder is unexplained. The sample contains approximately 210,000 clones, around 81% of them found a single time. The ten largest clones represent approximately 9% of the sample. Sequencing was done on a sample of PBMCs or T cells enriched from blood (not recorded which). These receptors originate from a woman aged 50 to 60 with acute COVID-19.

The V gene is TRBV5-1, the J gene TRBJ2-3, with TRBD2 matching 7 bases. Trimming took 6 bases from V and 2 from J; bases not matched to a gene: 9. This CDR3 is built from 15 residues. Germline assignment: CDR1 SGHRS and CDR2 YFSETQ. CDR3 in amino acids: CASNLGGTSTDTQYF. The CDR3 DNA sequence: TGCGCCAGCAACCTGGGGGGGACTTCCACAGATACGCAGTATTTT.

As concerns this clone: In the same sample, other DNA sequences code for this CDR3. The chain is built from TRBV5-1 and TRBJ2-5; no definite D call. Germline V gives CDR1 SGHRS, CDR2 YFSETQ. The CDR3 length is 12 residues. V lost 1 base and J lost 2, with 3 bases in between. The CDR3 is CASSLSQETQYF. In nucleotides, the CDR3 is TGCGCCAGCAGCTTGTCTCAAGAGACCCAGTACTTC.

This clone is a singleton in its sample. This chain connects TRBV28 to TRBJ1-4; D unclear. V lost 5 bases and J 7 bases, leaving 17 bases between the germline ends. Germline V CDR1 and CDR2: MDHEN, SYDVKM. The CDR3 consists of 15 residues. The CDR3 spells CASSPSRGGIEKLFF. The CDR3, as DNA: TGTGCCAGCAGTCCCAGTCGGGGAGGGATTGAAAAACTGTTTTTT.

There are a few counts of this clone. This sequence joins TRBV19 and TRBJ1-2, with 8 bases aligning to TRBD1. With 7 bases clipped from V and 4 bases from J, the junction kept 11 bases outside the gene matches. This CDR3 region has 15 residues. CDR1 LNHDA and CDR2 SQIVND come from the germline V gene (reference sequence). CDR3 DNA sequence: TGTGCCAGTACCTATAGAGGACAGGGAGCCTATGGCTACACCTTC. It specifies CASTYRGQGAYGYTF.

V and J are TRBV7-2 and TRBJ2-3; no clear D gene. Trimming took 4 bases from V and 2 from J, leaving 7 bases between them. Germline V gene lookup returns CDR1 SGHTA and CDR2 FQGNSA. The CDR3 has 13 residues. The CDR3 nucleotides are TGTGCCAGCAGCTCACAGAACACAGATACGCAGTATTTT. As protein: CASSSQNTDTQYF.

DNA for the CDR3: TGTGCCAGCAGCGGACGGACTAGCAGAGCCCAAGAGACCCAGTACTTC. It encodes CASSGRTSRAQETQYF. The chain combines TRBV11-2 with TRBJ2-5, with 8 bases identical to TRBD2. CDR3 size: 16 residues. The germline gives CDR1 SGHAT, CDR2 FQNNGV. Unmatched junction bases numbered 9, after V lost 5 bases and J lost 1 base.

The table lists this clone with a count of one. The V and J genes are TRBV5-1 and TRBJ2-1; weak D call: TRBD2 (6 bases). The CDR3 extends over 16 amino acids. Germline CDR1 reads SGHRS; CDR2 reads YFSETQ. V was clipped by 0 bases and J by 5 bases, with 15 bases between them. The CDR3 loop is CASSLAGGLGHNEQFF. The CDR3, as DNA: TGCGCCAGCAGCTTGGCCGGGGGACTCGGCCACAATGAGCAGTTCTTC.

The genes are TRBV19 and TRBJ2-1; 15 bases agree with TRBD2. V shed 8 bases, J shed 0 bases, and the junction held 8 bases outside the gene matches. Germline V CDR1 and CDR2: LNHDA, SQIVND (reference sequence). This CDR3 has 18 residues. In nucleotides, the CDR3 is TGTGCCAGTCTGGGGACTAGCGGGGGGATCAGCTCCTACAATGAGCAGTTCTTC. Translated, it gives CASLGTSGGISSYNEQFF.

This clone was observed a handful of times. The chain carries TRBV29-1 and TRBJ1-2; no definite D call. Per the germline V gene, CDR1 is SQVTM and CDR2 is ANQGSEA. Trimming shortened V by 2 bases and J by 5 bases, and 12 bases separated the two germline ends. The CDR3 has 13 amino acids. For the CDR3, the DNA is TGCAGCGTTGAACTCCCGGGTGGGTATGGCTACACCTTC. Its protein is CSVELPGGYGYTF. Full variable domain (rest looked up from reference TRBV29-1 and TRBJ1-2): SAVISQKPSRDICQRGTSLTIQCQVDSQVTMMFWYRQQPGQSLTLIATANQGSEATYESGFVIDKFPISRPNLTFSTLTVSNMSPEDSSIYLCSVELPGGYGYTFGSGTRLTVV.

The V call is TRBV28, the J call TRBJ1-1; possibly TRBD1 for D (5 bases). V gave up 7 bases and J gave up 0 bases, with 18 bases separating them. The CDR3 is 16 amino acids. The germline gives CDR1 MDHEN, CDR2 SYDVKM. The CDR3 region is CASTGGLGSLNTEAFF. Written as DNA, the CDR3 is TGTGCCAGCACGGGGGGTTTAGGTTCACTGAACACTGAAGCTTTCTTT.

The chain carries TRBV2 and TRBJ2-5, with TRBD2 identical over 7 bases. V shed 7 bases, J shed 1 base, and the junction held 9 bases outside the gene matches. The CDR3 contains 15 residues. Germline V gene lookup returns CDR1 SNHLY and CDR2 FYNNEI. The chain's CDR3 is CASTPGAGPQETQYF. The CDR3 DNA reads as TGTGCCAGCACCCCTGGAGCGGGGCCCCAAGAGACCCAGTACTTC.

The CDR3 loop reads CASSLGAPSRGAYGYTF. CDR3 DNA sequence: TGCGCCAGCAGCTTGGGTGCCCCGTCCAGGGGCGCCTATGGCTACACCTTC. V gene TRBV5-1 combines with J gene TRBJ1-2; a weak D match, TRBD1 (6 bases). Trimming took 0 bases from V and 4 from J, leaving 19 bases between them. The CDR3 consists of 17 residues. Germline-derived CDR1 and CDR2 are SGHRS and YFSETQ. Using reference TRBV5-1 and TRBJ1-2 for the parts outside the CDR3, the full variable domain is KAGVTQTPRYLIKTRGQQVTLSCSPISGHRSVSWYQQTPGQGLQFLFEYFSETQRNKGNFPGRFSGRQFSNSRSEMNVSTLELGDSALYLCASSLGAPSRGAYGYTFGSGTRLTVV.

This clone was detected only once. V usage is TRBV9 and J usage is TRBJ2-1; 8 bases are shared with TRBD1. The CDR3 runs to 15 residues. Germline-derived CDR1 and CDR2 are SGDLS and YYNGEE. After removal of 6 bases from V and 6 bases from J, the junction contained 11 bases not matched to a gene. CDR3 nucleotide sequence: TGTGCCAGCACCAAGGGACAGGCCATTCCCAATGAGCAGTTCTTC. Translated, it gives CASTKGQAIPNEQFF. Drawing the rest from reference TRBV9 and TRBJ2-1, the complete variable domain is DSGVTQTPKHLITATGQRVTLRCSPRSGDLSVYWYQQSLDQGLQFLIQYYNGEERAKGNILERFSAQQFPDLHSELNLSSLELGDSALYFCASTKGQAIPNEQFFGPGTRLTVL.

The CDR3 loop reads CASSPGRGGTEAFF. CDR3 sequence (DNA): TGTGCCAGCTCACCAGGAAGGGGTGGGACTGAAGCTTTCTTT. The V and J genes are TRBV18 and TRBJ1-1; a possible D gene is TRBD1 (5 bases). CDR1 and CDR2 (germline): KGHSH, LQKENI. The CDR3 is made up of 14 amino acids. V lost 2 bases, J lost 5 bases, and 12 bases lay in between.

The V and J genes are TRBV29-1 and TRBJ1-1; D remains unclear. Germline V gene sequence: CDR1 SQVTM, CDR2 ANQGSEA. The CDR3 is 14 amino acids. V lost 7 bases and J lost 2, with 17 bases in between. CDR3 region: CSATERGSNTEAFF. In DNA form, the CDR3 reads TGCAGCGCTACTGAGCGGGGTAGTAACACTGAAGCTTTCTTT.

This rearrangement joins TRBV6-1 to TRBJ1-4; 9 bases agree with TRBD1. The V segment lost 1 base and the J segment 7 bases; nucleotides outside the gene matches: 7. The CDR3 has 16 residues. The germline gives CDR1 MNHNS, CDR2 SASEGT. In DNA form, the CDR3 reads TGTGCCAGCAGTGAAGGGACAGGGGCGAATGGTGAAAAACTGTTTTTT. Amino acids: CASSEGTGANGEKLFF.

J is TRBJ1-1 and V is TRBV5-1; D possibly corresponds to TRBD1 (5 bases). Trimming left V 0 bases short and J 1 base short, with 7 bases between. CDR3 length: 14 residues. Germline V gene sequence: CDR1 SGHRS, CDR2 YFSETQ. CDR3 in DNA: TGCGCCAGCAGCTTGGGACAGCCGAACACTGAAGCTTTCTTT. Translation gives CASSLGQPNTEAFF.

The chain carries TRBV6-1 and TRBJ1-2; D is ambiguous. This CDR3 region has 15 residues. Germline CDR1 MNHNS, CDR2 SASEGT. Trimming took off 1 base at V and 4 bases at J, with 13 bases between the two ends. The DNA for the CDR3 is TGTGCCAGCAGTGAAGTTGTTCTAGTGGCCTATGGCTACACCTTC. Its protein product is CASSEVVLVAYGYTF.

V usage is TRBV9 and J usage is TRBJ2-7; 7 positions match TRBD1. V lost 4 bases and J lost 2; bases outside the gene matches: 6. The CDR3 is 14 residues long. Per the germline V gene, CDR1 is SGDLS and CDR2 is YYNGEE. CDR3 nucleotides: TGTGCCAGCAGCCCGGGGACAGAGCCCTACGAGCAGTACTTC. Its translation is CASSPGTEPYEQYF.

The chain carries TRBV28 and TRBJ2-2; TRBD2 agrees at 14 bases. The CDR3 has 16 residues. The germline V gene has CDR1 MDHEN and CDR2 SYDVKM. The trim removed 5 bases at V and 6 bases at J, leaving 5 bases unmatched. The CDR3 is CASSRGLAGGSGELFF. The CDR3 DNA reads TGTGCCAGCAGTAGAGGACTAGCGGGGGGATCCGGGGAGCTGTTTTTT.

This chain uses TRBV6-5 with TRBJ2-1, with a possible D match to TRBD1 (5 bases). Per germline, CDR1 MNHEY and CDR2 SVGAGI. The CDR3 is 12 residues long. The V and J ends lost 7 bases and 6 bases respectively, with 10 bases between them. CDR3 sequence reads: CASIRAPNEQFF. Written as DNA, the CDR3 is TGTGCCAGCATCAGGGCCCCCAATGAGCAGTTCTTC.